The 19 T cell receptor beta chains below all came from one sample that was sequenced in a study of blood T cell repertoires in COVID-19. TCRdb's copy holds only in-frame clones and misses some; the assay was immunoSEQ multiplex PCR. This table holds about 220,000 clones, roughly 85% found once. Sequenced: peripheral blood. These receptors originate from a woman aged 65 to 85 with COVID-19, enrolled during active disease.

Many counts were recorded for this clone. V gene TRBV7-2 combines with J gene TRBJ1-1; D is undetermined. The CDR3 has 13 amino acids. Per the germline V gene, CDR1 is SGHTA and CDR2 is FQGNSA. The V and J ends lost 3 bases and 7 bases respectively, with 12 bases between them. CDR3 DNA: TGTGCCAGCAGCTTCACTTCGAGAGGTGAAGCTTTCTTT. It specifies CASSFTSRGEAFF.

This clone was observed a handful of times. V gene TRBV13 combines with J gene TRBJ2-2; weak D call: TRBD2 (6 bases). Trimming pared 7 bases from V and 7 bases from J, leaving 19 bases between. There are 15 residues in the CDR3. Germline assignment: CDR1 PRHDT and CDR2 FYEKMQ (reference sequence). Here the CDR3 reads CASTPRRGVVGELFF. The CDR3 nucleotides read TGTGCCAGCACCCCTCGGAGGGGAGTTGTCGGGGAGCTGTTTTTT.

The genes are TRBV9 and TRBJ1-2, with a possible D match to TRBD1 (6 bases). The CDR3 has 14 residues. The germline V and J ends were trimmed by 3 bases and 7 bases, with 16 bases remaining between them. Germline V gene data show CDR1 as SGDLS and CDR2 as YYNGEE. CDR3 nucleotide sequence: TGTGCCAGCAGCGAAACCACAGGGTTGGCTGGCTACACCTTC. It translates to CASSETTGLAGYTF.

This chain links TRBV6-2 or TRBV6-3 with TRBJ2-3; 16 bases match TRBD2. The CDR3 runs 16 residues. CDR1 is MNHEY, CDR2 SVGEGT, per germline. J was trimmed by 9 bases and V by 1 base; bases with no gene match: 4. CDR3 region: CASSYWGLAGGGTQYF. The CDR3 coding sequence is TGTGCCAGCAGTTACTGGGGACTAGCGGGGGGGGGCACGCAGTATTTT.

The chain combines TRBV27 with TRBJ1-4, with TRBD1 as a possible D gene (5 bases). This CDR3 spans 18 amino acids. Germline V gives CDR1 MNHEY, CDR2 SMNVEV (reference sequence). V lost 7 bases, J lost 4 bases, and 25 bases lay in between. CDR3 DNA sequence: TGTGCCAGCAAATCCGGGACTGGGATTGCCACCCATAATGAAAAACTGTTTTTT. This translates into CASKSGTGIATHNEKLFF.

The rearrangement links TRBV7-8 to TRBJ1-1, with D tentatively TRBD1 (6 bases). The CDR3 is 14 residues long. CDR1 and CDR2 from the germline V gene are SGHVS and FQNEAQ. Deletions cut 4 bases from V and 0 bases from J, with 9 bases between. CDR3 in amino acids: CASSWGGLNTEAFF. For the CDR3, the DNA is TGTGCCAGCAGCTGGGGGGGGCTGAACACTGAAGCTTTCTTT.

The CDR3 protein is CASSLGPREGFDEQFF. The DNA of the CDR3 is TGTGCCAGCAGCTTAGGCCCGCGGGAGGGTTTCGATGAGCAGTTCTTC. The chain is built from TRBV11-3 and TRBJ2-1; 9 nucleotides align to TRBD2. CDR1 is SGHNT, CDR2 YENEEA, per germline. V was pared by 1 base and J by 8 bases, with 9 bases of the junction left unmatched. The CDR3 has 16 amino acids. The whole variable domain, filled in from reference TRBV11-3 and TRBJ2-1, reads EAGVVQSPRYKIIEKKQPVAFWCNPISGHNTLYWYLQNLGQGPELLIRYENEEAVDDSQLPKDRFSAERLKGVDSTLKIQPAELGDSAVYLCASSLGPREGFDEQFFGPGTRLTVL.

This clone came up a few times. The rearrangement uses TRBV9 and TRBJ2-1; TRBD1 matches 7 bases. V was pared by 6 bases and J by 3 bases, with 12 bases of the junction left unmatched. Looked up from germline, CDR1 is SGDLS and CDR2 is YYNGEE. This CDR3 is 16 amino acids long. In DNA, the CDR3 is TGTGCCAGCAACGAGGGGGCAGGGGAAAGCTACAATGAGCAGTTCTTC. Its protein is CASNEGAGESYNEQFF.

J is TRBJ1-2 and V is TRBV6-5, with D perhaps matching TRBD1 (5 bases). The germline V and J ends were trimmed by 10 bases and 0 bases, with 15 bases remaining between them. This CDR3 region has 14 residues. Germline V lookup: CDR1 MNHEY, CDR2 SVGAGI. The CDR3 bases are TGTGCCACCGGATCCGGGGGAGCTAACTATGGCTACACCTTC. Translated, it gives CATGSGGANYGYTF.

V gene TRBV15 combines with J gene TRBJ2-7; D unclear. CDR3 length equals 13 residues. With 0 bases removed from V and 6 bases from J, the gap between germline ends came to 9 bases. CDR1 and CDR2 from the germline V gene are LNHNV and YYDKDF (reference sequence). The chain's CDR3 is CATSRDQDGEQYF. The CDR3 coding sequence is TGTGCCACCAGCAGAGATCAGGATGGCGAGCAGTACTTC.

The V call is TRBV2, the J call TRBJ2-7, with 7 bases aligning to TRBD1. Germline CDR1 reads SNHLY; CDR2 reads FYNNEI. The ends lost 8 bases at V and 2 bases at J; junction bases unmatched: 9. The CDR3 length is 14 residues. The CDR3, as DNA: TGTGCCAGCGGTTTGGACAGGTCAACCTACGAGCAGTACTTC. Residues: CASGLDRSTYEQYF.

The chain joins TRBV9 to TRBJ1-2, with TRBD1 identical over 7 bases. This CDR3 has 15 residues. V lost 0 bases to trimming and J lost 0 bases; unmatched junction nucleotides: 2. The germline V gene has CDR1 SGDLS and CDR2 YYNGEE. CDR3 coding DNA: TGTGCCAGCAGCGTAGGTCAGGGGGCTAACTATGGCTACACCTTC. Translating gives CASSVGQGANYGYTF.

The rearrangement joins TRBV4-3 to TRBJ2-2; 13 bases match TRBD2. This CDR3 region has 18 residues. In germline, CDR1 is LGHNA, CDR2 YSLEER. Trimming took 0 bases from V and 7 from J; bases not matched to a gene: 8. CDR3 region: CASSQDLGLAGTDGELFF. The CDR3 nucleotides read TGCGCCAGCAGCCAAGATTTGGGACTAGCGGGAACGGACGGGGAGCTGTTTTTT.

V gene TRBV2 combines with J gene TRBJ2-2; TRBD1 matches at 9 bases. With 8 bases clipped from V and 4 bases from J, the junction kept 8 bases outside the gene matches. CDR1 is SNHLY, CDR2 FYNNEI, per germline. This CDR3 region has 15 residues. CDR3 in amino acids: CASYTGGIGTGELFF. In DNA form, the CDR3 reads TGTGCCAGCTACACAGGGGGCATTGGCACCGGGGAGCTGTTTTTT.

V usage is TRBV7-9 and J usage is TRBJ1-2, with D perhaps TRBD1 (6 bases). Germline V gene data show CDR1 as SEHNR and CDR2 as FQNEAQ (reference sequence). V dropped 11 bases and J dropped 8 bases, with 21 bases sitting between them. The CDR3 runs to 13 residues. The CDR3 protein is CAAKQGSIDGYTF. CDR3 sequence (DNA): TGTGCCGCCAAACAGGGCTCTATCGACGGCTACACCTTC.

V and J are TRBV5-1 and TRBJ2-7; TRBD1 aligns across 9 bases. The CDR3 is made up of 15 amino acids. Losses at the gene ends were 3 bases for V and 0 bases for J; bases not matched to a gene: 4. CDR1 SGHRS and CDR2 YFSETQ come from the germline V gene. CDR3 loop: CASSSRQGDSYEQYF. The CDR3 region has the DNA TGCGCCAGCAGCTCCCGACAGGGGGACTCCTACGAGCAGTACTTC.

In its sample, this clone was seen once. The chain recombines TRBV5-1 with TRBJ2-3; the match to TRBD2 covers 9 bases. Trimming removed 3 bases from V and 4 bases from J; junction bases left unmatched: 6. Looked up from germline, CDR1 is SGHRS and CDR2 is YFSETQ. This CDR3 region has 15 residues. This CDR3 reads CASSSEAGGPDTQYF. CDR3 nucleotide sequence: TGCGCCAGCAGCTCGGAAGCGGGGGGTCCAGATACGCAGTATTTT.

The V gene is TRBV5-1, the J gene TRBJ2-1; 13 bases fit TRBD2. V was pared by 4 bases and J by 6 bases, with 4 bases of the junction left unmatched. This CDR3 has 15 residues. Germline values: CDR1 SGHRS, CDR2 YFSETQ. This chain's CDR3 is CASSGWTSGSNEQFF. In DNA form, the CDR3 reads TGCGCCAGCAGCGGGTGGACTAGCGGGAGCAATGAGCAGTTCTTC.

The chain combines TRBV6-5 with TRBJ1-1; no clear D. The CDR3 length is 14 residues. V dropped 11 bases and J dropped 1 base, with 17 bases sitting between them. Germline V CDR1 and CDR2: MNHEY, SVGAGI. DNA for the CDR3: TGTGCCGGCCGGGAGATAGGTAGGAACACTGAAGCTTTCTTT. This translates into CAGREIGRNTEAFF.